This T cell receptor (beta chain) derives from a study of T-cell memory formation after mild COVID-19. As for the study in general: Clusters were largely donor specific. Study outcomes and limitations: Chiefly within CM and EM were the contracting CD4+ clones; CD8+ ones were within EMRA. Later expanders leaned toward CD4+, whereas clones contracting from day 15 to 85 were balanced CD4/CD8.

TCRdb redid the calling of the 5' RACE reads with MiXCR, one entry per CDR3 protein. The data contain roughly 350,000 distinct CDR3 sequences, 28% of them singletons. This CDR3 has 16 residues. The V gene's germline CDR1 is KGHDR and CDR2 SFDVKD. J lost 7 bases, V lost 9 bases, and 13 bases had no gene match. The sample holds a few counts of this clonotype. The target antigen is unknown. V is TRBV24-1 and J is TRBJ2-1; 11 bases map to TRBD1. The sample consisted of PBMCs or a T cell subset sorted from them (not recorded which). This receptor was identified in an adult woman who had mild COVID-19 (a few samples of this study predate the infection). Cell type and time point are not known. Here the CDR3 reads CATAGQGARAMNEQFF. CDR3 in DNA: TGTGCCACCGCTGGACAGGGGGCGCGGGCTATGAATGAGCAGTTCTTC.